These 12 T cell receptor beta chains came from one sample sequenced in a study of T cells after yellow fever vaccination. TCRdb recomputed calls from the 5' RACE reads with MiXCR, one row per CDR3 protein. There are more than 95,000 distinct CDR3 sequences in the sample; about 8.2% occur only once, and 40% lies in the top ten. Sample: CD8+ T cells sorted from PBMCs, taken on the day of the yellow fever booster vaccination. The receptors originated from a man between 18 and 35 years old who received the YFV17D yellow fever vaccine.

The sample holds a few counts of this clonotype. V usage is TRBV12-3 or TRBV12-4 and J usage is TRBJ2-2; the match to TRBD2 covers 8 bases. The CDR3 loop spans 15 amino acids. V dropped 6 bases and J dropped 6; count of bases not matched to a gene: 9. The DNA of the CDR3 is TGTGCCAGCAGCCAGAGCGGGGGAGGCTCCGGGGAGCTGTTTTTT. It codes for CASSQSGGGSGELFF.

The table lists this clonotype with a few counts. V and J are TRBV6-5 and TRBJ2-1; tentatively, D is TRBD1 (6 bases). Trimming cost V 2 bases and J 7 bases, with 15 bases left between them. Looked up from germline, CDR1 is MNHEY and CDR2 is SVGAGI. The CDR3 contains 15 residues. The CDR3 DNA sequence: TGTGCCAGCAGTTACGTCAGGGGCTTGAGAAATGAGCAGTTCTTC. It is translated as CASSYVRGLRNEQFF.

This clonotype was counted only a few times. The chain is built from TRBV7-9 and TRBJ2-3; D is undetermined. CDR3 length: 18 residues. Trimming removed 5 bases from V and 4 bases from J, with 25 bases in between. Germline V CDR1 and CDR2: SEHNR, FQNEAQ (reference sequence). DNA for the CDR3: TGTGCCAGCAGCGCACAAAGTGGCGACGGGCAGCCCGCAGATACGCAGTATTTT. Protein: CASSAQSGDGQPADTQYF.

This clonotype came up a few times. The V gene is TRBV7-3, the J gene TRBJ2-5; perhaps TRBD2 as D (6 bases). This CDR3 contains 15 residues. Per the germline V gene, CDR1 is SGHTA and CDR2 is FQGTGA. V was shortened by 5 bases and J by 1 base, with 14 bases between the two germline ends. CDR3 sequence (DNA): TGTGCCAGCAGCCTATCTGGCGGGGTCCAAGAGACCCAGTACTTC. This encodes CASSLSGGVQETQYF.

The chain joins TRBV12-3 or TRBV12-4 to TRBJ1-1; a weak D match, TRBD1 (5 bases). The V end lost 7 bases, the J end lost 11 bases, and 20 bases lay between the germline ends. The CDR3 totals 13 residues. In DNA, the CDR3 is TGTGCCAGCACCCTGGGGGGGTCCCGACGTGCTTTCTTT. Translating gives CASTLGGSRRAFF.

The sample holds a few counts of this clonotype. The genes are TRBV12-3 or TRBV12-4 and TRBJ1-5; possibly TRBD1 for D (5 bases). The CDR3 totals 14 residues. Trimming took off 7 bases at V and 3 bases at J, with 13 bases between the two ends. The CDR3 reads CASTVPGDNQPQHF. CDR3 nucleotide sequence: TGTGCCAGCACCGTCCCGGGGGACAATCAGCCCCAGCATTTT.

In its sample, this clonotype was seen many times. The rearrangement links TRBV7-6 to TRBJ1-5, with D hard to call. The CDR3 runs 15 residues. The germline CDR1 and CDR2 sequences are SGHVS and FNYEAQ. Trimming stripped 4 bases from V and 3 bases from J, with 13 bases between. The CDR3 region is CASSSLLTDNQPQHF. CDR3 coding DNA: TGTGCCAGCAGCTCCCTCTTAACAGACAATCAGCCCCAGCATTTT.

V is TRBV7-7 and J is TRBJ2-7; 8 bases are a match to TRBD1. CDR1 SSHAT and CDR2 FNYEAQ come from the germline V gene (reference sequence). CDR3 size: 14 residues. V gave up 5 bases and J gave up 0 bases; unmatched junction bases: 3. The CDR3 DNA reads TGTGCCAGCAGCGTGGGACAGGACTCCTACGAGCAGTACTTC. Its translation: CASSVGQDSYEQYF.

CDR3 sequence reads: CASSLFGRASADTQYF. In DNA, the CDR3 is TGTGCCAGCAGTTTATTCGGGCGGGCTAGCGCGGATACGCAGTATTTT. This chain joins TRBV28 and TRBJ2-3, with D maybe TRBD2 (6 bases). The V end was cut by 1 base, the J end by 6 bases, with 17 bases between. The CDR3 runs to 16 residues. Germline V lookup: CDR1 MDHEN, CDR2 SYDVKM.

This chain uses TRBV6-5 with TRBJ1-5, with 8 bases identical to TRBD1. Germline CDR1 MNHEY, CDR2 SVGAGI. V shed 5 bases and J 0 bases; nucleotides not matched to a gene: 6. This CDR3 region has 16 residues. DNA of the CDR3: TGTGCCAGCAGTCGACAGGGGCCCTATAGCAATCAGCCCCAGCATTTT. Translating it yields CASSRQGPYSNQPQHF.

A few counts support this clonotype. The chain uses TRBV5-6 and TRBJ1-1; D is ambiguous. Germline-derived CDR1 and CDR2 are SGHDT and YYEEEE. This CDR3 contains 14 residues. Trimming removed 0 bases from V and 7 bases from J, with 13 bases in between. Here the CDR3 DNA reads TGTGCCAGCAGCTTGGTGGGGAACGGTTATGAAGCTTTCTTT. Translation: CASSLVGNGYEAFF.

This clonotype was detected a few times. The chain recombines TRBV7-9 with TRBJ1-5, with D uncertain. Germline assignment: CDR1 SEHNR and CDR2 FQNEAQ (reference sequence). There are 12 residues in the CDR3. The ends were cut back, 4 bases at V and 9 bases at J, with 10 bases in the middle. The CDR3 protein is CASSSPRGPQHF. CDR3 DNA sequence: TGTGCCAGCAGCTCGCCCCGAGGGCCCCAGCATTTT.